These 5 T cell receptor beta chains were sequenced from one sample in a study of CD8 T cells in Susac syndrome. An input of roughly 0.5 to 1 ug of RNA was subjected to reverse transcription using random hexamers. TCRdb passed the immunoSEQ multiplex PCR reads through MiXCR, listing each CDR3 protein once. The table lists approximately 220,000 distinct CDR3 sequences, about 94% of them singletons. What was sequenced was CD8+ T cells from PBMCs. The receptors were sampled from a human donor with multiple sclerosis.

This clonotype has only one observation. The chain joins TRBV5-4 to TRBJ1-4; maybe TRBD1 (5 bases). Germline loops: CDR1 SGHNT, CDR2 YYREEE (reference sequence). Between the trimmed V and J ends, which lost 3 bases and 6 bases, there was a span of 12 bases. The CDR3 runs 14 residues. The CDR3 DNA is TGTGCCAGCAGCTGGGACGGCGTTGATGAAAAACTGTTTTTT. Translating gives CASSWDGVDEKLFF.

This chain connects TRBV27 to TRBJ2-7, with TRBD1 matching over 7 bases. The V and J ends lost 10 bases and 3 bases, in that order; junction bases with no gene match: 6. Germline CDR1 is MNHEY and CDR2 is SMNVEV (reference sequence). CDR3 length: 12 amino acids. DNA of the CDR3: TGTGCCACCCAGGGACAGAGCTACGAGCAGTACTTC. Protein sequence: CATQGQSYEQYF.

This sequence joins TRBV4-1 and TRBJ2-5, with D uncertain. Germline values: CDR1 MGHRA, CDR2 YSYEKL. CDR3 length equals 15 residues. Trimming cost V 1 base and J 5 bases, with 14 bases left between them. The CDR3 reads CASSQGASHGETQYF. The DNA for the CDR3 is TGCGCCAGCAGCCAAGGTGCCAGCCACGGGGAGACCCAGTACTTC.

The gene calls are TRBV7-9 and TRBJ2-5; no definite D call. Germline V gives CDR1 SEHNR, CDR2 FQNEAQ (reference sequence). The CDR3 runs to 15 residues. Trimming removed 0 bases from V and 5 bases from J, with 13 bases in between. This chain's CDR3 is CASSLAGLGFETQYF. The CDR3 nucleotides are TGTGCCAGCAGCTTAGCGGGCTTGGGGTTTGAGACCCAGTACTTC.

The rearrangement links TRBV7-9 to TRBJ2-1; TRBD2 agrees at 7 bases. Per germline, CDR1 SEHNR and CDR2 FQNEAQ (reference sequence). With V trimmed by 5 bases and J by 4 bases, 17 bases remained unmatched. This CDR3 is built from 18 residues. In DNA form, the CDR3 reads TGTGCCAGCAGCCAAGAGGGACTAAGCGGCGAAATTTACAATGAGCAGTTCTTC. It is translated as CASSQEGLSGEIYNEQFF.